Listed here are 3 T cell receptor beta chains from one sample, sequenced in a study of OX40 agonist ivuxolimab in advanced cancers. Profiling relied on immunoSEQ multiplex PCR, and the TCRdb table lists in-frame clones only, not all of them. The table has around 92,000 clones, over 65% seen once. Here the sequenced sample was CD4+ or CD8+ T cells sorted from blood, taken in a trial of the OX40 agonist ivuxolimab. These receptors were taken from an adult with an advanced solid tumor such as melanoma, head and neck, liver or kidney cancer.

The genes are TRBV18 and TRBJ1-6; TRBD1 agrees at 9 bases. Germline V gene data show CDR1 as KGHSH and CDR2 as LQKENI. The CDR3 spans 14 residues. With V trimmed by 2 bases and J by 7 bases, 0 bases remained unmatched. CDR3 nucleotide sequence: TGTGCCAGCTCACCAGACAGGGGGAATTCACCCCTCCACTTT. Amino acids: CASSPDRGNSPLHF.

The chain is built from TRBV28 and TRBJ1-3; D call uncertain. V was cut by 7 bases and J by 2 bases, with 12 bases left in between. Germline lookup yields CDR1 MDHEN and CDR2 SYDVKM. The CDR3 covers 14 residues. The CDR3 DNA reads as TGTGCCAGCACCTTTCCTGGGGCTGGAAACACCATATATTTT. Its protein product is CASTFPGAGNTIYF.

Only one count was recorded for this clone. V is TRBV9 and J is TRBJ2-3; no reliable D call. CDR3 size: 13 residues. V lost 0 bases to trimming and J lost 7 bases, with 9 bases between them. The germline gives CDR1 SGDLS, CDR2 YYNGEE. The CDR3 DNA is TGTGCCAGCAGCGTAGACGGAGACAATACGCAGTATTTT. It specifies CASSVDGDNTQYF.